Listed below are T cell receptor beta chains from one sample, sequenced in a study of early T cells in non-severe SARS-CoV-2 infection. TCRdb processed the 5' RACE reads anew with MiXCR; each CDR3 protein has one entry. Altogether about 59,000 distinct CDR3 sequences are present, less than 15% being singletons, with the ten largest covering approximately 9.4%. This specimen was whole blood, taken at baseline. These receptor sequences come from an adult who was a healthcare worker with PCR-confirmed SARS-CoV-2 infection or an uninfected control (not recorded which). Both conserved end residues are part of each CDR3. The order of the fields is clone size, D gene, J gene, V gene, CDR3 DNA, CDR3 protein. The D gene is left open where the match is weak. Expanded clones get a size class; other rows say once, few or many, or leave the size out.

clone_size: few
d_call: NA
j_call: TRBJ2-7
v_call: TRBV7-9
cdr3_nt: TGTGCCAGCAGCTCATCCAGGAAAGGGGTTTACGAGCAGTACTTC
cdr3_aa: CASSSSRKGVYEQYF

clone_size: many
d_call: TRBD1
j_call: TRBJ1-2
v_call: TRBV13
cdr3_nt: TGTGCCAGCAGCTCCGGGCCGGGACAGTACTATGGCTACACCTTC
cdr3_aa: CASSSGPGQYYGYTF

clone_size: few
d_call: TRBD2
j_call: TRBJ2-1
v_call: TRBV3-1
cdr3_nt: TGTGCCAGCAGCCAAAGGGGACTAGCTGACAATGAGCAGTTCTTC
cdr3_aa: CASSQRGLADNEQFF

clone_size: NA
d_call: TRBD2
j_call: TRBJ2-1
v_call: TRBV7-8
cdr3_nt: TGTGCCAGCAGCTTAGCAGGGTCGGGGGGGCTGTACAATGAGCAGTTCTTC
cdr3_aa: CASSLAGSGGLYNEQFF

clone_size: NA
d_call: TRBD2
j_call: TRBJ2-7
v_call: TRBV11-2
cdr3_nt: TGTGCCAGCAGCTTAGACACTAGCGGGGGTACCTACGAGCAGTACTTC
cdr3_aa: CASSLDTSGGTYEQYF

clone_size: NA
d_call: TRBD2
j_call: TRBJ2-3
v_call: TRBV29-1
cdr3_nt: TGCAGCGTCTCCGGGACTACGAACGGACGCACAGATACGCAGTATTTT
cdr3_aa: CSVSGTTNGRTDTQYF

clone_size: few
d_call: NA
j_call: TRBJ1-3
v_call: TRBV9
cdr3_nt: TGTGCCAGCAGCCCGCACTCTGGAAACACCATATATTTT
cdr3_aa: CASSPHSGNTIYF

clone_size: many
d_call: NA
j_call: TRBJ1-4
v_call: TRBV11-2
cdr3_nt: TGTGCCAGCAGCTTATCCGGGACGGGGGATGAAAAACTGTTTTTT
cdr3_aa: CASSLSGTGDEKLFF

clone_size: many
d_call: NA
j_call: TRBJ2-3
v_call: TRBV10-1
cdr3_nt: TGCGCCAGCAGTGAAAGCGGCACAGATACGCAGTATTTT
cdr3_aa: CASSESGTDTQYF

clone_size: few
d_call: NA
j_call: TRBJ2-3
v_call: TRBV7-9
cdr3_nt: TGTGCCAGCACCCGAGGAGAGGGGGGCAAGGCAGATACGCAGTATTTT
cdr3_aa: CASTRGEGGKADTQYF

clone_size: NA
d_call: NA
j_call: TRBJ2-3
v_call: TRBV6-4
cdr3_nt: TGTGCCAGCAGTGACTGGCCGGCAGATACGCAGTATTTT
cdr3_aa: CASSDWPADTQYF

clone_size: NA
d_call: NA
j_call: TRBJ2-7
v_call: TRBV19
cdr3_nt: TGTGCCAGTAGATCCGTGCCCGAGTCCTACGAGCAGTACTTC
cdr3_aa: CASRSVPESYEQYF

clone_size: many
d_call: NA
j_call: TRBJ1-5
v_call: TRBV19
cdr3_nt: TGTGCCAGTAGTATACAAGGGAATCACCAGCCCCAGCATTTT
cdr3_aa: CASSIQGNHQPQHF

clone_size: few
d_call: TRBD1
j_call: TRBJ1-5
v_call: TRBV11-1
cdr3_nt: TGTGCCAGCAGCGCCGGGACAGGACATCAGCCCCAGCATTTT
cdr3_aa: CASSAGTGHQPQHF

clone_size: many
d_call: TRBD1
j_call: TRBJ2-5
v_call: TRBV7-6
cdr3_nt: TGTGCCAGCAGCTTAGAAGTCGGAGACAGGGTGGCAGAGACCCAGTACTTC
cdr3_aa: CASSLEVGDRVAETQYF

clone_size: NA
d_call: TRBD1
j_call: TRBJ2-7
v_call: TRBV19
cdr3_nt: TGTGCCAGTAGTATCCCCGGGACAGGGTACGAGCAGTACTTC
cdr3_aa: CASSIPGTGYEQYF

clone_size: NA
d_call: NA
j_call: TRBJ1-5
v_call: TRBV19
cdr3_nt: TGTGCCAGCAAACTAATGGAGGGCAATCAGCCCCAGCATTTT
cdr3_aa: CASKLMEGNQPQHF

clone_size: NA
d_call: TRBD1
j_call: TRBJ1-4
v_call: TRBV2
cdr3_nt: TGTGCCAGCAACGACAGGGTTGAAAAACTGTTTTTT
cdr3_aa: CASNDRVEKLFF

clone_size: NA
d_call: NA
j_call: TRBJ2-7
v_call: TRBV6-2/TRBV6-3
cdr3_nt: TGTGCCAGCAGCTTAGATGGGGGCCGTACAGAGCAGTACTTC
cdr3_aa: CASSLDGGRTEQYF

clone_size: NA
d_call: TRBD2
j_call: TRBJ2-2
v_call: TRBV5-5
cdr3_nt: TGTGCCAGCAGGGGACTAGCGGGAGGCGGGGAGCTGTTTTTT
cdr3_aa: CASRGLAGGGELFF

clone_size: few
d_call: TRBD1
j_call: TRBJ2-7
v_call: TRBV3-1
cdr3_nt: TGTGCCAGCAGCCTCCCTGGGACAGGCACCTACGAGCAGTACTTC
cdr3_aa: CASSLPGTGTYEQYF

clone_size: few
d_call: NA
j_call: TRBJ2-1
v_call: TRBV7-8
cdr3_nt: TGTGCCAGCACCTCTAGGGATGTGGGATCCTACAATGAGCAGTTCTTC
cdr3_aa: CASTSRDVGSYNEQFF

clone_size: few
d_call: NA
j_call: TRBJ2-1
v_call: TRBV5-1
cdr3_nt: TGCGCCAGCAGCCCAAGCGGGTGGGGGGATGAGCAGTTCTTC
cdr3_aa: CASSPSGWGDEQFF

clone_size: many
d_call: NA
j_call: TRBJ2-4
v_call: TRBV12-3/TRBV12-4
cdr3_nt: TGTGCCAGCTCCACGGCAGGGGCCAAAAACATTCAGTACTTC
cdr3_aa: CASSTAGAKNIQYF

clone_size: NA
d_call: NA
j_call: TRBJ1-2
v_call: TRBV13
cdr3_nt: TGTGCCAGCAGCTTCAGGGAAGGTGGCTACACCTTC
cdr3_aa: CASSFREGGYTF

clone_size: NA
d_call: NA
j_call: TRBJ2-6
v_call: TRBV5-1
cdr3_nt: TGCGCCAGCAGCCCGATAGTAAGCTCTGGGGCCAACGTCCTGACTTTC
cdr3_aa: CASSPIVSSGANVLTF

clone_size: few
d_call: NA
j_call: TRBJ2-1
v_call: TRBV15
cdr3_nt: TGTGCCACCAGCAGCCCCGTTAGTGAGCAGTTCTTC
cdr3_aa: CATSSPVSEQFF

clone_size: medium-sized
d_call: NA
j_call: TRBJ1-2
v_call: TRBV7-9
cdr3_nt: TGTGCCAGCAGCTCCGCCGGGGGCTACACCTTC
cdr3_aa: CASSSAGGYTF

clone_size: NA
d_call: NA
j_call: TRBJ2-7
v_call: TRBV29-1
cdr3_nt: TGCAGCGTTGGCGGTCCAGAAACTTCCTACGAGCAGTACTTC
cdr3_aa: CSVGGPETSYEQYF

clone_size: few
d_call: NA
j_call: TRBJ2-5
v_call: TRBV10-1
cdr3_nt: TGCGCCAGCAGTGAGTCCCTAGCGAGGCAAGAGACCCAGTACTTC
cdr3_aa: CASSESLARQETQYF

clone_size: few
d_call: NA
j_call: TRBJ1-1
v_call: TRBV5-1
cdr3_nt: TGCGCCAGCAGCCCTAAATTAGGTGGGCCAGCTGAAGCTTTCTTT
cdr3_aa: CASSPKLGGPAEAFF

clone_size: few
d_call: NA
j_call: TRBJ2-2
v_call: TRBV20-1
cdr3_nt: TGCAGTGCTAGAAAGGGGGGAAACACCGGGGAGCTGTTTTTT
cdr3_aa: CSARKGGNTGELFF

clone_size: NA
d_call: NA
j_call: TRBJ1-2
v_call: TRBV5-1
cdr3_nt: TGCGCCAGCAGCTTGGCCGGAGGGACCGGCTATCGCTACACCTTC
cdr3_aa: CASSLAGGTGYRYTF

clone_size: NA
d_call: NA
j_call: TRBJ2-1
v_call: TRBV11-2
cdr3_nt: TGTGCCAGCAGCCCAAGAGTGGCCAGGGGCGCGGGTGAGCAGTTCTTC
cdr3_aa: CASSPRVARGAGEQFF

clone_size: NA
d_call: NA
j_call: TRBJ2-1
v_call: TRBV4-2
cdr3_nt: TGTGCCAGCAGCGCCCCTAGAAGTGGCTCCTACAATGAGCAGTTCTTC
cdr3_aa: CASSAPRSGSYNEQFF

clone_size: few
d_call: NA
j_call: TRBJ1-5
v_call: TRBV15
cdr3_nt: TGTGCCACCAGCACCGCCAGAAGCAATCAGCCCCAGCATTTT
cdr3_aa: CATSTARSNQPQHF

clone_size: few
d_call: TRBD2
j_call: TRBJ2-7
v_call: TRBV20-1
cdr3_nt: TGCAGTGCCTCTAGCGGGGGTCTCTACGAGCAGTACTTC
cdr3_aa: CSASSGGLYEQYF

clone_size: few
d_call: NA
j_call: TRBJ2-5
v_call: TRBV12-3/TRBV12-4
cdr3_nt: TGTGCCAGCAGTTTAAGGGAGGACGAGACCCAGTACTTC
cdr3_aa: CASSLREDETQYF

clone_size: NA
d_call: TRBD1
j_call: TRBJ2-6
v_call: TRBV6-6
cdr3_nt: TGTGCCAGCAGTGGACAGGGGGCTGGGGCCAACGTCCTGACTTTC
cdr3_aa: CASSGQGAGANVLTF

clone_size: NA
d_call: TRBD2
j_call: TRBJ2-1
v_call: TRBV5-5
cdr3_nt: TGTGCCAGCAGCTTGGCGGGGACTAGCGTTGAGCAGTTCTTC
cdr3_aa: CASSLAGTSVEQFF